This TCR beta chain was recovered during a study of beta chain features in type 1 diabetes. Turning to the study itself: The study found patients and healthy donors alike in age, gender and cell yields. Study-wide results and limits: With patients and controls alike, PCR might favor shorter templates to an equal degree. Within the patient group, naive, central memory and Treg TCRB repertoires appeared more similar to each other than within healthy donors.

Remarks on this clone: Its specificity is not known. This CDR3 is also generated by other DNA sequences in the sample.

Looked up from germline, CDR1 is SGHTA and CDR2 is FQGNSA. V dropped 1 base and J dropped 10 bases, with 8 bases sitting between them. This CDR3 contains 12 residues. Expressed TCRB transcripts were sequenced, since all the RNA that had been isolated was reverse transcribed. The average read count of naive, central memory and regulatory T cell samples was some 3.5 million. The data were produced by immunoSEQ multiplex PCR, yet TCRdb's version contains in-frame clones alone and is incomplete. The sample comprises about 240,000 clones, 25% to 35% of which are singletons, and roughly 4% rests with the top ten.

The gene calls are TRBV7-2 and TRBJ2-1; D unclear. The clonotype originates from a man aged 25 to 40 in good health. The sequencing sample was made of central memory CD4+ T cells from blood. This chain's CDR3 is CASSLEAGEQFF. DNA for the CDR3: TGTGCCAGCAGCTTAGAGGCTGGAGAGCAGTTCTTC. Combining the CDR3 with reference TRBV7-2 and TRBJ2-1 gives the whole variable domain GAGVSQSPSNKVTEKGKDVELRCDPISGHTALYWYRQSLGQGLEFLIYFQGNSAPDKSGLPSDRFSAERTGGSVSTLTIQRTQQEDSAVYLCASSLEAGEQFFGPGTRLTVL.